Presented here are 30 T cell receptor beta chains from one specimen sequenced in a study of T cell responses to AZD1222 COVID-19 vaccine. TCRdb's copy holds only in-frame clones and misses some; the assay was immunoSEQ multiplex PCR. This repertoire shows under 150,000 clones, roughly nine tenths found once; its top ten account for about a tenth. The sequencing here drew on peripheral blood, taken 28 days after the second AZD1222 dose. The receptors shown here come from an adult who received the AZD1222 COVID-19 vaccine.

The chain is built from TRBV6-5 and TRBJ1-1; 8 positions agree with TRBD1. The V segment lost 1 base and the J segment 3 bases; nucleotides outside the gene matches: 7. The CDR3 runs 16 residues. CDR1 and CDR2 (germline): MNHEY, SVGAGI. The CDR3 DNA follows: TGTGCCAGCAGTTACTTCACCAGGGGGCCGGACACTGAAGCTTTCTTT. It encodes CASSYFTRGPDTEAFF.

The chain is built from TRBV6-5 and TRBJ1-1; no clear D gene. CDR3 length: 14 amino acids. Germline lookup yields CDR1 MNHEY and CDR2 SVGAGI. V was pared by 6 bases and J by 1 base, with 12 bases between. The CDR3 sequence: CASSDWGGNTEAFF. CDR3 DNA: TGTGCCAGCAGCGATTGGGGAGGGAACACTGAAGCTTTCTTT.

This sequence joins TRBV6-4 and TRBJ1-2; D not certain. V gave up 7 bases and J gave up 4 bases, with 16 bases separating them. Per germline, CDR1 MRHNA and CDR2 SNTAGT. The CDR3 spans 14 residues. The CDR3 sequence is CASTPEGGSYGYTF. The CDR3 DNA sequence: TGTGCCAGCACCCCGGAGGGAGGATCCTATGGCTACACCTTC.

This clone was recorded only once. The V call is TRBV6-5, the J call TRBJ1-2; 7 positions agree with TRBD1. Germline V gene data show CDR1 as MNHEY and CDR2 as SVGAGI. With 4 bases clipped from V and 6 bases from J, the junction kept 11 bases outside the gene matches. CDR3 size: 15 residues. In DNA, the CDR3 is TGTGCCAGCAGTTCGACAGGGTTCTCCCCCAATGGCTACACCTTC. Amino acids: CASSSTGFSPNGYTF.

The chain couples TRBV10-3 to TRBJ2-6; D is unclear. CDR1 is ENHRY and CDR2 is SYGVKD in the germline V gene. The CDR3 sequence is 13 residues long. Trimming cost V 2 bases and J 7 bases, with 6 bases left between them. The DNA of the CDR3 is TGTGCCATCAGTGAGCCCTCAGCCAACGTCCTGACTTTC. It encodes CAISEPSANVLTF.

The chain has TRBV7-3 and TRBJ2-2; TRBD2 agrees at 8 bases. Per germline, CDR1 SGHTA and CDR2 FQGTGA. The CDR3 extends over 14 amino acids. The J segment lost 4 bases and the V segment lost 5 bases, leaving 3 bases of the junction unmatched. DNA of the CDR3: TGTGCCAGCAGCGTCACTAGCGGCACCGGGGAGCTGTTTTTT. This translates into CASSVTSGTGELFF. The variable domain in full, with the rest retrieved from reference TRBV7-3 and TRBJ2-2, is GAGVSQTPSNKVTEKGKYVELRCDPISGHTALYWYRQSLGQGPEFLIYFQGTGAADDSGLPNDRFFAVRPEGSVSTLKIQRTERGDSAVYLCASSVTSGTGELFFGEGSRLTVL.

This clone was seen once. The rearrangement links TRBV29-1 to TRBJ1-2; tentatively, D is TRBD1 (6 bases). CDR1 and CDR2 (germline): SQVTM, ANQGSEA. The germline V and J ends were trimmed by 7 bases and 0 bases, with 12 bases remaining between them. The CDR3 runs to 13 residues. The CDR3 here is CSARTASNYGYTF. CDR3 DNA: TGCAGCGCCCGGACAGCCTCTAACTATGGCTACACCTTC.

The CDR3 nucleotides are TGTGCCACCAGCAGAGATAGCGGCAGGGTCGCCGGGGAGCTGTTTTTT. This sequence encodes CATSRDSGRVAGELFF. The gene calls are TRBV15 and TRBJ2-2; perhaps TRBD2 as D (6 bases). Trimming shortened V by 0 bases and J by 6 bases, and 14 bases separated the two germline ends. CDR3 size: 16 residues. Germline CDR1 reads LNHNV; CDR2 reads YYDKDF (reference sequence).

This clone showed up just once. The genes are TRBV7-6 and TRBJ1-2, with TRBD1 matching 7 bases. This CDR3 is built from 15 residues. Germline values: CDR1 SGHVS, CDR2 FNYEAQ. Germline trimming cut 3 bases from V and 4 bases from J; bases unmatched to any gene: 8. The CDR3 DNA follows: TGTGCCAGCAGCTTTCTACTCCGGGACAGCTATGGCTACACCTTC. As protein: CASSFLLRDSYGYTF.

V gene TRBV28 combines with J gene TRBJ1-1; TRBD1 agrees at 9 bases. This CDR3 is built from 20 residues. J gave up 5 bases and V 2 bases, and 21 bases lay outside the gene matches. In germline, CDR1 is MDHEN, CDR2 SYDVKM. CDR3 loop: CASSLRGLGPPGQGRTEAFF. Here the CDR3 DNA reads TGTGCCAGCAGTTTAAGGGGTTTGGGGCCCCCGGGACAGGGTCGGACTGAAGCTTTCTTT.

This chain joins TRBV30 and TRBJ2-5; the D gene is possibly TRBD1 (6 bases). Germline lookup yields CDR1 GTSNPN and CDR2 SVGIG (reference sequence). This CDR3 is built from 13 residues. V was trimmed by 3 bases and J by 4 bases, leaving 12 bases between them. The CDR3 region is CAWSSRGRETQYF. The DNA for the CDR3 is TGTGCCTGGAGCTCCAGGGGAAGAGAGACCCAGTACTTC. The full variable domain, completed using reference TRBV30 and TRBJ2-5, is SQTIHQWPATLVQPVGSPLSLECTVEGTSNPNLYWYRQAAGRGLQLLFYSVGIGQISSEVPQNLSASRPQDRQFILSSKKLLLSDSGFYLCAWSSRGRETQYFGPGTRLLVL.

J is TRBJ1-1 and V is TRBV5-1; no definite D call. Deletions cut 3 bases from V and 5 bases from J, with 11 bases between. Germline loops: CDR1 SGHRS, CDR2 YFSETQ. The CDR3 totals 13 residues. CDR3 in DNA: TGCGCCAGCAGCTCCAACTGGGGAACTGAAGCTTTCTTT. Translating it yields CASSSNWGTEAFF.

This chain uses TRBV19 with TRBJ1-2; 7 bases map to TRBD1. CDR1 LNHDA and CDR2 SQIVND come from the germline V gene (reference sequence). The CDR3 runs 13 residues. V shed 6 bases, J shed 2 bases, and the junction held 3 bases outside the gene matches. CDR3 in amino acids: CASSQGQNYGYTF. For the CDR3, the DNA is TGTGCCAGTAGCCAGGGACAGAACTATGGCTACACCTTC. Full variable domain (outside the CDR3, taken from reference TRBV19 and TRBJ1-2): DGGITQSPKYLFRKEGQNVTLSCEQNLNHDAMYWYRQDPGQGLRLIYYSQIVNDFQKGDIAEGYSVSREKKESFPLTVTSAQKNPTAFYLCASSQGQNYGYTFGSGTRLTVV.

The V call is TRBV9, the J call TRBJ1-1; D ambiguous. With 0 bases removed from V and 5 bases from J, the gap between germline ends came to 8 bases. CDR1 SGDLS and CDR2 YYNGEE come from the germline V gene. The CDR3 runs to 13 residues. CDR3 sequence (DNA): TGTGCCAGCAGCGTAGGGGTCCAAACTGAAGCTTTCTTT. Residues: CASSVGVQTEAFF.

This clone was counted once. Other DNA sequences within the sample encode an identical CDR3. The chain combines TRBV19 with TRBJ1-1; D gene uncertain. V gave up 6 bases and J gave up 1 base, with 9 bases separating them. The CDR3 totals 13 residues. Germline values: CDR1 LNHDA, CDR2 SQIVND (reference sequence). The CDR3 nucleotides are TGTGCCAGTAGCGGGCAGCGGAACACTGAAGCTTTCTTT. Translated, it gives CASSGQRNTEAFF.

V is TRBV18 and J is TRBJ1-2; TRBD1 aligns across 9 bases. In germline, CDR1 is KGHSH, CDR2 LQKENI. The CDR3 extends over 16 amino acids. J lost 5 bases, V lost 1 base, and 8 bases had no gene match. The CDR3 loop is CASSPQETGGRYGYTF. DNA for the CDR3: TGTGCCAGCTCACCACAAGAAACAGGGGGCAGGTATGGCTACACCTTC.

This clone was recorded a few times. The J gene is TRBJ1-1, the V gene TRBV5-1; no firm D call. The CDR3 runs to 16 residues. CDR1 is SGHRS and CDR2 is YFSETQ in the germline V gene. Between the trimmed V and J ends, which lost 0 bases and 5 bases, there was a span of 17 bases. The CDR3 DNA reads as TGCGCCAGCAGCTTGGAGGCAGGCTTCGGTACGACTGAAGCTTTCTTT. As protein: CASSLEAGFGTTEAFF.

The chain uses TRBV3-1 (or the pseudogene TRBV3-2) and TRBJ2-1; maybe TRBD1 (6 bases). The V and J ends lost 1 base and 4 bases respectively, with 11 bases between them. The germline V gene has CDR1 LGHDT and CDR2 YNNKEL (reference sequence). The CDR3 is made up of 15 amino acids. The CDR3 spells CASSQGTAKYNEQFF. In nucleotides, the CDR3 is TGTGCCAGCAGCCAAGGGACAGCTAAATACAATGAGCAGTTCTTC.

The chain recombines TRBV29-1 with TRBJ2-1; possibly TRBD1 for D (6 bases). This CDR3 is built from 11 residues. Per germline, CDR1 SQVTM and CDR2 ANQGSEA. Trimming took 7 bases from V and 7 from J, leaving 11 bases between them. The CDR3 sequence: CSAARGNEQFF. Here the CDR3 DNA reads TGCAGCGCCGCCAGGGGTAATGAGCAGTTCTTC.

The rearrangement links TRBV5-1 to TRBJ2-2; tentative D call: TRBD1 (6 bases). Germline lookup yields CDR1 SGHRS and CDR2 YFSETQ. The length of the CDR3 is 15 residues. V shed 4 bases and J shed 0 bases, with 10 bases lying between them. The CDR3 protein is CASSPDRTNTGELFF. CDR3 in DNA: TGCGCCAGCAGCCCAGACAGGACGAACACCGGGGAGCTGTTTTTT.

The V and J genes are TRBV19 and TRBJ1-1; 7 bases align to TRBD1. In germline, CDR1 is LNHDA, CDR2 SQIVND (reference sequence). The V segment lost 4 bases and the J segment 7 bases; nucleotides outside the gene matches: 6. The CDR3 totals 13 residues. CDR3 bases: TGTGCCAGTAGTACAGGGGGAATGGATGAAGCTTTCTTT. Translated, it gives CASSTGGMDEAFF.

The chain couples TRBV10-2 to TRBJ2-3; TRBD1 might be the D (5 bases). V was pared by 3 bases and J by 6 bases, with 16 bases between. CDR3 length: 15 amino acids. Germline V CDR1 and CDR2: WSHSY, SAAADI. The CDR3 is CASSERGRVWDTQYF. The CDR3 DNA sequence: TGCGCCAGCAGTGAAAGGGGCAGGGTATGGGATACGCAGTATTTT.

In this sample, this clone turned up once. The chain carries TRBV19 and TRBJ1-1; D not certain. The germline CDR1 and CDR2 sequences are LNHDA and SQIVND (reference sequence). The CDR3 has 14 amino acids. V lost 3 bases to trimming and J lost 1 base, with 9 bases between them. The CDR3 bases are TGTGCCAGTAGTATGTGGTCGGAGAACACTGAAGCTTTCTTT. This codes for CASSMWSENTEAFF.

DNA of the CDR3: TGTGCCAGCAGCCCCGGGGGAACGGGATCCATCGGGGATGGCTACACCTTC. This encodes CASSPGGTGSIGDGYTF. The chain recombines TRBV5-4 with TRBJ1-2; a possible D gene is TRBD1 (5 bases). Germline loops: CDR1 SGHNT, CDR2 YYREEE (reference sequence). Trimming cost V 4 bases and J 6 bases, with 25 bases left between them. The CDR3 has 17 residues.

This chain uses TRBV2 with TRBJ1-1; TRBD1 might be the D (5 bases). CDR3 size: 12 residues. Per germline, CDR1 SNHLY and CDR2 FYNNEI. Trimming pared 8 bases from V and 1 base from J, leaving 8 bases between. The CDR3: CASGHENTEAFF. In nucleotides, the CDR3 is TGTGCCAGCGGACATGAGAACACTGAAGCTTTCTTT.

In DNA, the CDR3 is TGTGCCAGCAGTGCCGGGATAACTGAAGCTTTCTTT. Translating it yields CASSAGITEAFF. This chain links TRBV28 with TRBJ1-1; no clear D. The CDR3 spans 12 residues. V lost 5 bases and J 5 bases, leaving 9 bases between the germline ends. Germline lookup yields CDR1 MDHEN and CDR2 SYDVKM. The whole variable domain, filled in from reference TRBV28 and TRBJ1-1, reads DVKVTQSSRYLVKRTGEKVFLECVQDMDHENMFWYRQDPGLGLRLIYFSYDVKMKEKGDIPEGYSVSREKKERFSLILESASTNQTSMYLCASSAGITEAFFGQGTRLTVV.

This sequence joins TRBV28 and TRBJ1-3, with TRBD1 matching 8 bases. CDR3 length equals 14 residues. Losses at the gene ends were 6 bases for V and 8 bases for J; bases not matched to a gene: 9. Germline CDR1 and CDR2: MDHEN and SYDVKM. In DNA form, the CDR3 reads TGTGCCAGCAGCCCGGACAGGGACCCAGACACCATATATTTT. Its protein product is CASSPDRDPDTIYF.

CDR3 in DNA: TGTGCCAGCAGCCCAGGGGGCGGTGGGGCCAACGTCCTGACTTTC. Its translation: CASSPGGGGANVLTF. This chain joins TRBV5-5 and TRBJ2-6; 8 nucleotides agree with TRBD1. V lost 4 bases, J lost 3 bases, and 3 bases stayed unmatched. The CDR3 has 15 amino acids. CDR1 SGHKS and CDR2 YYEKEE come from the germline V gene (reference sequence).

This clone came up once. Here the CDR3 reads CASSEDRQAFF. The DNA for the CDR3 is TGTGCCAGCAGTGAAGACAGGCAAGCTTTCTTT. The J gene is TRBJ1-1, the V gene TRBV2; TRBD1 might be the D (5 bases). This CDR3 contains 11 residues. CDR1 is SNHLY and CDR2 is FYNNEI in the germline V gene. Between the trimmed V and J ends, which lost 1 base and 9 bases, there was a span of 6 bases.

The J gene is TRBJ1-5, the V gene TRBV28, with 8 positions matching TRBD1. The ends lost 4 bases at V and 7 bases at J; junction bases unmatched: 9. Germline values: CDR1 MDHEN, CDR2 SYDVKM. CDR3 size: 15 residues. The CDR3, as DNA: TGTGCCAGCAGTTCCGGACAGGGTATTCGCCAGCCCCAGCATTTT. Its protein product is CASSSGQGIRQPQHF.